The 8 T cell receptor beta chains presented below share a single source sample, sequenced in a study of CD8+ T cells in alopecia areata. RNA extraction and reverse transcription yielded cDNA as sequencing template. The table came from immunoSEQ multiplex PCR; TCRdb's copy has only in-frame clones and leaves some out. This sample has 93,000 or so clones, with around 86% found just once. This sample's treatment: oral pan-JAK inhibitor, 5-10 mg twice daily. The source material was CD8+ T cells sorted from blood, sampled at approximately week 30, from a patient treated with tofacitinib. These receptor sequences come from a human donor with alopecia areata.

This clone was counted only a few times. The chain employs TRBV19 and TRBJ2-4; a weak D match, TRBD2 (6 bases). The CDR3 is 16 amino acids. Germline V gene lookup returns CDR1 LNHDA and CDR2 SQIVND (reference sequence). V lost 4 bases and J lost 2, with 15 bases in between. The chain's CDR3 is CASSNRGELSKNIQYF. DNA of the CDR3: TGTGCCAGTAGTAACCGCGGGGAGTTGTCCAAAAACATTCAGTACTTC.

The chain carries TRBV7-2 and TRBJ2-7; 8 bases agree with TRBD2. The CDR3 runs 12 residues. CDR1 is SGHTA and CDR2 is FQGNSA in the germline V gene. The CDR3 reads CAILSGAYEQYF. CDR3 in DNA: TGTGCAATCCTTAGCGGGGCCTACGAGCAGTACTTC.

This chain uses TRBV27 with TRBJ1-6, with D maybe TRBD1 (6 bases). The CDR3 consists of 16 residues. Deletions cut 4 bases from V and 1 base from J, with 11 bases between. The germline gives CDR1 MNHEY, CDR2 SMNVEV (reference sequence). Here the CDR3 DNA reads TGTGCCAGCAGTTCACAGGGCCGATCCTATAATTCACCCCTCCACTTT. Translation gives CASSSQGRSYNSPLHF.

This chain connects TRBV27 to TRBJ1-1, with D tentatively TRBD1 (6 bases). The CDR3 contains 15 residues. Germline CDR1 and CDR2: MNHEY and SMNVEV (reference sequence). The ends were cut back, 3 bases at V and 1 base at J, with 12 bases in the middle. The CDR3 here is CASSFTGSGNTEAFF. In DNA, the CDR3 is TGTGCCAGCAGTTTTACAGGGTCTGGGAACACTGAAGCTTTCTTT.

The chain couples TRBV11-2 to TRBJ2-1; 14 positions agree with TRBD2. V lost 5 bases to trimming and J lost 6 bases; unmatched junction nucleotides: 9. Germline CDR1 and CDR2: SGHAT and FQNNGV. The CDR3 loop spans 17 amino acids. The DNA of the CDR3 is TGTGCCAGCAGCCCGACTAGCGGGGGGGCCATGGGCAATGAGCAGTTCTTC. It yields the protein CASSPTSGGAMGNEQFF.

The V gene is TRBV19, the J gene TRBJ2-1; 7 bases are shared with TRBD1. CDR1 and CDR2 (germline): LNHDA, SQIVND (reference sequence). J lost 7 bases, V lost 7 bases, and 4 bases had no gene match. There are 12 residues in the CDR3. The CDR3 loop is CASITGANEQFF. CDR3 nucleotides: TGTGCCAGTATTACAGGGGCTAATGAGCAGTTCTTC.

This chain links TRBV4-1 with TRBJ2-1; 7 bases line up with TRBD2. The V gene's germline CDR1 is MGHRA and CDR2 YSYEKL. There are 13 residues in the CDR3. J lost 8 bases, V lost 1 base, and 2 bases had no gene match. DNA for the CDR3: TGCGCCAGCAGCCAAGGGGGGGGAGATGAGCAGTTCTTC. Protein sequence: CASSQGGGDEQFF.

The chain uses TRBV2 and TRBJ1-5; D unresolved. The germline gives CDR1 SNHLY, CDR2 FYNNEI. The CDR3 contains 14 residues. The V and J ends lost 5 bases and 3 bases respectively, with 11 bases between them. The CDR3 reads CASSPGEYNQPQHF. For the CDR3, the DNA is TGTGCCAGCAGTCCCGGGGAATACAATCAGCCCCAGCATTTT.